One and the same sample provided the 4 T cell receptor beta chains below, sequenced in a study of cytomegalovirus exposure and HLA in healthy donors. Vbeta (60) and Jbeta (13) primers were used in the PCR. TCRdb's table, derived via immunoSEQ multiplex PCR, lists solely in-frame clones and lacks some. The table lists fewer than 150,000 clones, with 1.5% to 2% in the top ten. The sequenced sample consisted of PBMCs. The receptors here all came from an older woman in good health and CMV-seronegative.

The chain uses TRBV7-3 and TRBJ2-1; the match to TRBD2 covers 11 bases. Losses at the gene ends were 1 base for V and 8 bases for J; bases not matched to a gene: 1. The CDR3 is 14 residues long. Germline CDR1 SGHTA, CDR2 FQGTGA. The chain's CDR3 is CASSLIAGGDEQFF. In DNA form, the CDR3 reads TGTGCCAGCAGCTTAATAGCGGGAGGGGATGAGCAGTTCTTC.

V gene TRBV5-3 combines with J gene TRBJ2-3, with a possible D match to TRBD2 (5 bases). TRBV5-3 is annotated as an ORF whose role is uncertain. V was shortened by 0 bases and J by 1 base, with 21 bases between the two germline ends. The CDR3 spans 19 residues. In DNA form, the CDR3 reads TGTGCCAGAAGCTTGGAGGGTAGGAGGCTTGTCGGGGGCACAGATACGCAGTATTTT. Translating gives CARSLEGRRLVGGTDTQYF.

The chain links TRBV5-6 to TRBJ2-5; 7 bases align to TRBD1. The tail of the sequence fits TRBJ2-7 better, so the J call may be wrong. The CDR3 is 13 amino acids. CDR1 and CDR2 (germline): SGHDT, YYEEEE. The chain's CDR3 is CASSLPGGYEQYF. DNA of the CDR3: TGTGCCAGCAGCTTGCCAGGGGGCTACGAGCAGTACTTC.

The CDR3 region is CASSFGGAMISYLYGYTF. DNA for the CDR3: TGCGCCAGCAGCTTCGGTGGAGCCATGATCAGTTACCTCTATGGCTACACCTTC. The rearrangement uses TRBV5-1 and TRBJ1-2; D not certain. Looked up from germline, CDR1 is SGHRS and CDR2 is YFSETQ. This CDR3 comprises 18 residues. V lost 2 bases, J lost 4 bases, and 24 bases lay in between. The entire variable domain, with the rest obtained from reference TRBV5-1 and TRBJ1-2, is as follows: KAGVTQTPRYLIKTRGQQVTLSCSPISGHRSVSWYQQTPGQGLQFLFEYFSETQRNKGNFPGRFSGRQFSNSRSEMNVSTLELGDSALYLCASSFGGAMISYLYGYTFGSGTRLTVV.